The 32 T cell receptor beta chains listed next were all sequenced from one sample in a study of post-analysis software for immune sequencing data. Tagging with unique molecular identifiers was a feature of the TCR beta cDNA libraries. TCRdb reanalysed the PCR reads using MiXCR and keeps one entry per CDR3 protein. This sample has 740,000 or so distinct CDR3 sequences, with roughly 50% found just once. General observations from the study: The study found TRBV5-6, TRBV5-1 and TRBV20-1 among five TRBV segments more frequent in patients than controls.

No antigen has been assigned to these receptors. The sample comprised blood. The receptors were sampled from a girl between 10 and 17 years old with multiple sclerosis.

This clonotype came up many times. V is TRBV29-1 and J is TRBJ1-1; 11 bases agree with TRBD1. This CDR3 spans 13 amino acids. Germline values: CDR1 SQVTM, CDR2 ANQGSEA. V shed 7 bases and J 5 bases; nucleotides not matched to a gene: 6. CDR3 bases: TGCAGCGCGGTAAGGGACAGGGGGACTGAAGCTTTCTTT. It is translated as CSAVRDRGTEAFF.

Comment on this clonotype: At one end the junction does not follow the germline gene, possibly because of a read error. This sequence joins TRBV4-1 and TRBJ2-5; 12 bases fit TRBD2. Germline V gene sequence: CDR1 MGHRA, CDR2 YSYEKL. CDR3 length equals 17 residues. The CDR3 region has the DNA TGCGCCAGCAGCCAAGAGCCGACTAGCGGGAGTCTAGAGATCCAGTACTTC. It is translated as CASSQEPTSGSLEIQYF.

The chain employs TRBV12-3 or TRBV12-4 and TRBJ2-3; possibly TRBD1 for D (5 bases). The CDR3 sequence is 15 residues long. The V end lost 3 bases, the J end lost 3 bases, and 13 bases lay between the germline ends. The CDR3 loop reads CASSFARVGTDTQYF. In nucleotides, the CDR3 is TGTGCCAGCAGTTTCGCCAGGGTCGGAACAGATACGCAGTATTTT.

This chain links TRBV20-1 with TRBJ2-1; possible D gene TRBD1, 5 bases. The V and J ends lost 3 bases and 1 base respectively, with 10 bases between them. Looked up from germline, CDR1 is DFQATT and CDR2 is SNEGSKA (reference sequence). CDR3 length: 14 residues. The CDR3 nucleotides are TGCAGTGCTAGGGACATAGGTTCCTACAATGAGCAGTTCTTC. As protein: CSARDIGSYNEQFF.

The V and J genes are TRBV29-1 and TRBJ1-1, with unresolved D. This CDR3 contains 13 residues. Germline CDR1 SQVTM, CDR2 ANQGSEA. Trimming took off 7 bases at V and 0 bases at J, with 12 bases between the two ends. For the CDR3, the DNA is TGCAGCGCCGCGCGAGGTCTGAACACTGAAGCTTTCTTT. This gives the protein CSAARGLNTEAFF. Full variable domain (missing parts from reference TRBV29-1 and TRBJ1-1): SAVISQKPSRDICQRGTSLTIQCQVDSQVTMMFWYRQQPGQSLTLIATANQGSEATYESGFVIDKFPISRPNLTFSTLTVSNMSPEDSSIYLCSAARGLNTEAFFGQGTRLTVV.

The chain has TRBV7-6 and TRBJ2-1; D gene uncertain. Trimming stripped 1 base from V and 0 bases from J, with 10 bases between. The CDR3 is made up of 16 amino acids. Germline V gives CDR1 SGHVS, CDR2 FNYEAQ. The chain's CDR3 is CASSLGGISSYNEQFF. CDR3 DNA sequence: TGTGCCAGCAGCTTAGGAGGAATAAGCTCCTACAATGAGCAGTTCTTC.

V gene TRBV7-9 combines with J gene TRBJ2-5, with 8 bases fitting TRBD2. There are 15 residues in the CDR3. Trimming took 2 bases from V and 5 from J; bases not matched to a gene: 7. Germline V gene sequence: CDR1 SEHNR, CDR2 FQNEAQ (reference sequence). The CDR3 DNA follows: TGTGCCAGCAGCTTAATTCGTCCTAGCGGGGAGACCCAGTACTTC. Its protein is CASSLIRPSGETQYF. Based on the CDR3 plus reference TRBV7-9 and TRBJ2-5, the full variable domain is DTGVSQNPRHKITKRGQNVTFRCDPISEHNRLYWYRQTLGQGPEFLTYFQNEAQLEKSRLLSDRFSAERPKGSFSTLEIQRTEQGDSAMYLCASSLIRPSGETQYFGPGTRLLVL.

This clonotype was seen a single time. CDR3 sequence reads: CASSFGTGPRETQYF. As DNA, the CDR3 is TGTGCCAGCAGTTTCGGGACAGGTCCCCGAGAGACCCAGTACTTC. The chain is built from TRBV6-5 and TRBJ2-5; 8 nucleotides match TRBD1. The length of the CDR3 is 15 residues. CDR1 and CDR2 (germline): MNHEY, SVGAGI. Unmatched junction bases numbered 8, after V lost 4 bases and J lost 4 bases.

The chain uses TRBV6-4 and TRBJ1-1, with 8 bases that match TRBD1. Losses at the gene ends were 3 bases for V and 8 bases for J; bases not matched to a gene: 5. Germline loops: CDR1 MRHNA, CDR2 SNTAGT. CDR3 length: 13 amino acids. The DNA for the CDR3 is TGTGCCAGCAGTGATCGACAGGGGCAAGAAGCTTTCTTT. Translating it yields CASSDRQGQEAFF.

The chain employs TRBV20-1 and TRBJ2-3, with 10 bases that match TRBD1. The CDR3 length is 15 residues. Germline lookup yields CDR1 DFQATT and CDR2 SNEGSKA (reference sequence). Trimming at V came to 6 bases and at J to 7 bases, leaving 13 bases not matched to a gene. The CDR3: CSAAKMPGQGNTQYF. For the CDR3, the DNA is TGCAGTGCAGCGAAGATGCCGGGACAGGGGAATACGCAGTATTTT.

V is TRBV15 and J is TRBJ1-2; TRBD1 might be the D (5 bases). The ends were cut back, 1 base at V and 4 bases at J, with 22 bases in the middle. The CDR3 spans 18 residues. Germline V gene sequence: CDR1 LNHNV, CDR2 YYDKDF (reference sequence). CDR3 sequence reads: CATSRARDRYREVYGYTF. The CDR3 bases are TGTGCCACCAGCAGAGCCCGGGACCGGTACCGGGAAGTCTATGGCTACACCTTC.

V and J are TRBV29-1 and TRBJ1-5; D uncertain. Trimming cost V 4 bases and J 5 bases, with 15 bases left between them. Germline V gene sequence: CDR1 SQVTM, CDR2 ANQGSEA. CDR3 size: 14 residues. Here the CDR3 reads CSVGGVGRDQPQHF. CDR3 coding DNA: TGCAGCGTTGGAGGAGTGGGAAGAGATCAGCCCCAGCATTTT.

This chain uses TRBV29-1 with TRBJ2-1; 11 nucleotides align to TRBD1. CDR1 is SQVTM, CDR2 ANQGSEA, per germline. V dropped 6 bases and J dropped 5; count of bases not matched to a gene: 3. The CDR3 totals 13 residues. DNA of the CDR3: TGCAGCGTCGGGACAGGGGGTAACAATGAGCAGTTCTTC. Translating it yields CSVGTGGNNEQFF.

The chain carries TRBV5-6 and TRBJ2-1; 10 nucleotides line up with TRBD2. Germline V CDR1 and CDR2: SGHDT, YYEEEE. The CDR3 runs to 15 residues. The V segment lost 3 bases and the J segment 4 bases; nucleotides outside the gene matches: 4. CDR3 DNA sequence: TGTGCCAGCAGCTCCGGGACTAGCGTTTACAATGAGCAGTTCTTC. It encodes CASSSGTSVYNEQFF.

CDR3 nucleotides: TGCGCCAGCACCTCTACTCGAACAGGTAGACACTTCTCCTACGAGCAGTACTTC. Translation: CASTSTRTGRHFSYEQYF. The chain recombines TRBV5-1 with TRBJ2-7, with D perhaps matching TRBD1 (5 bases). Between the trimmed V and J ends, which lost 6 bases and 0 bases, there was a span of 25 bases. Germline V gene data show CDR1 as SGHRS and CDR2 as YFSETQ. The CDR3 runs to 18 residues. Looking up the rest from reference TRBV5-1 and TRBJ2-7 gives the full variable domain: KAGVTQTPRYLIKTRGQQVTLSCSPISGHRSVSWYQQTPGQGLQFLFEYFSETQRNKGNFPGRFSGRQFSNSRSEMNVSTLELGDSALYLCASTSTRTGRHFSYEQYFGPGTRLTVT.

This rearrangement joins TRBV2 to TRBJ2-7; maybe TRBD2 (6 bases). V was shortened by 6 bases and J by 2 bases, with 8 bases between the two germline ends. Looked up from germline, CDR1 is SNHLY and CDR2 is FYNNEI. CDR3 length equals 12 residues. CDR3: CASREGPYEQYF. In nucleotides, the CDR3 is TGTGCCAGCAGGGAGGGCCCCTACGAGCAGTACTTC.

As to this clonotype: The junction differs from germline at one of its ends, possibly a read error. The CDR3 sequence is CASSSYAGALVAKNIQYF. The DNA of the CDR3 is TGCGCTAGCAGCAGCTACGCCGGGGCTCTAGTGGCCAAAAACATTCAGTACTTC. The chain is built from TRBV5-1 and TRBJ2-4, with D possibly being TRBD1 or TRBD2 (5 bases each). The germline V gene has CDR1 SGHRS and CDR2 YFSETQ. The CDR3 length is 18 residues.

This chain joins TRBV29-1 and TRBJ1-1; the D is unclear. This CDR3 has 14 amino acids. Trimming removed 4 bases from V and 0 bases from J, with 12 bases in between. Germline V lookup: CDR1 SQVTM, CDR2 ANQGSEA. In DNA, the CDR3 is TGCAGCGTTGTCCGGGGAAGCATGAACACTGAAGCTTTCTTT. Its protein is CSVVRGSMNTEAFF.

The chain combines TRBV6-1 with TRBJ2-3; D might be TRBD2 (6 bases). CDR3 length: 17 residues. Between the trimmed V and J ends, which lost 6 bases and 0 bases, there was a span of 19 bases. The germline V gene has CDR1 MNHNS and CDR2 SASEGT. CDR3 coding DNA: TGTGCCAGCAGCAAAATACTCGGCGGGACGAGCACAGATACGCAGTATTTT. Its translation is CASSKILGGTSTDTQYF.

In this sample, this clonotype turned up a few times. The CDR3 loop reads CASGLSTGGTGWANIQYF. The DNA of the CDR3 is TGTGCTAGTGGTTTGTCCACGGGGGGGACCGGTTGGGCTAACATTCAGTACTTC. The chain links TRBV12-5 to TRBJ2-4; 8 bases fit TRBD2. In germline, CDR1 is LGHNT, CDR2 FRNRAP. The V segment lost 2 bases and the J segment 7 bases; nucleotides outside the gene matches: 16. The length of the CDR3 is 18 residues.

The chain links TRBV12-3 or TRBV12-4 to TRBJ2-1; weak D call: TRBD2 (6 bases). The V end was cut by 2 bases, the J end by 5 bases, with 7 bases between. The CDR3 sequence is 13 residues long. In nucleotides, the CDR3 is TGTGCCAGCAGTTTACGGGAGAACAATGAGCAGTTCTTC. This sequence encodes CASSLRENNEQFF.

There are a few counts of this clonotype. This rearrangement joins TRBV14 to TRBJ2-5; D remains ambiguous. V lost 4 bases, J lost 4 bases, and 10 bases lay in between. Germline loops: CDR1 SGHDN, CDR2 FVKESK. The CDR3 runs 13 residues. The CDR3 DNA reads as TGTGCCAGCAGCCGGAGTTGGGCAGAGACCCAGTACTTC. Its translation: CASSRSWAETQYF.

This sequence joins TRBV29-1 and TRBJ1-4; unclear D gene. Trimming left V 7 bases short and J 8 bases short, with 17 bases between. The germline V gene encodes CDR1 SQVTM and CDR2 ANQGSEA. There are 13 residues in the CDR3. As DNA, the CDR3 is TGCAGCGGCCTAAAGGAAGGCGGGGAAAAACTGTTTTTT. Protein: CSGLKEGGEKLFF.

The chain combines TRBV3-1 with TRBJ2-1; D uncertain. Trimming left V 4 bases short and J 7 bases short, with 14 bases between. The CDR3 extends over 14 amino acids. Per the germline V gene, CDR1 is LGHDT and CDR2 is YNNKEL (reference sequence). In nucleotides, the CDR3 is TGTGCCAGCAGCCCGCCCCGTATATGGAATGAGCAGTTCTTC. Translating gives CASSPPRIWNEQFF.

CDR3 sequence (DNA): TGCGCCAGCAGCGCCCGGGACAACCTCTACGAGCAGTACTTC. This translates into CASSARDNLYEQYF. The chain links TRBV5-1 to TRBJ2-7, with D possibly matching TRBD1 (6 bases). Between the trimmed V and J ends, which lost 4 bases and 3 bases, there was a span of 14 bases. The CDR3 covers 14 residues. Germline CDR1 SGHRS, CDR2 YFSETQ. Full variable domain (outside the CDR3, taken from reference TRBV5-1 and TRBJ2-7): KAGVTQTPRYLIKTRGQQVTLSCSPISGHRSVSWYQQTPGQGLQFLFEYFSETQRNKGNFPGRFSGRQFSNSRSEMNVSTLELGDSALYLCASSARDNLYEQYFGPGTRLTVT.

This clonotype occurred a few times. J is TRBJ2-4 and V is TRBV25-1, with 7 bases lining up with TRBD2. The J call may be incorrect, as the DNA end agrees better with TRBJ2-7. The CDR3 has 13 residues. CDR1 MGHDK and CDR2 SYGVNS come from the germline V gene. CDR3: CASSELAGYEQYF. The CDR3 coding sequence is TGTGCCAGCAGTGAATTAGCGGGTTACGAGCAGTACTTC.

This clonotype was counted a few times. V is TRBV6-2 or TRBV6-3 and J is TRBJ2-7; D perhaps matches TRBD1 (6 bases). The CDR3 extends over 15 amino acids. Trimming removed 6 bases from V and 0 bases from J, with 15 bases in between. Germline V CDR1 and CDR2: MNHEY, SVGEGT. This CDR3 is CASRIQGPSSYEQYF. DNA for the CDR3: TGTGCCAGCAGGATACAGGGACCAAGCTCCTACGAGCAGTACTTC.

The chain uses TRBV2 and TRBJ2-7, with TRBD1 as a possible D gene (6 bases). The CDR3 spans 13 residues. Germline V gives CDR1 SNHLY, CDR2 FYNNEI. V lost 7 bases to trimming and J lost 3 bases, with 13 bases between them. CDR3 bases: TGTGCCAGCATCCGGGACAAACACTACGAGCAGTACTTC. This encodes CASIRDKHYEQYF.

This clonotype turned up a few times. The CDR3 coding sequence is TGCGCCAGCAGCTTCGACCGGACGGGGGAGCAGTACTTC. Amino acids: CASSFDRTGEQYF. The V and J genes are TRBV5-1 and TRBJ2-7, with D tentatively TRBD2 (5 bases). The CDR3 spans 13 residues. V lost 2 bases to trimming and J lost 7 bases, with 13 bases between them. Germline-derived CDR1 and CDR2 are SGHRS and YFSETQ.

This chain links TRBV20-1 with TRBJ1-2; D perhaps matches TRBD1 (6 bases). There are 14 residues in the CDR3. From germline, CDR1 is DFQATT and CDR2 SNEGSKA (reference sequence). The V end lost 2 bases, the J end lost 4 bases, and 14 bases lay between the germline ends. This chain's CDR3 is CSARNPGGRYGYTF. CDR3 bases: TGCAGTGCTAGAAATCCTGGGGGCCGCTATGGCTACACCTTC.

This chain connects TRBV7-3 to TRBJ1-5; D remains unclear. CDR1 is SGHTA and CDR2 is FQGTGA in the germline V gene. Deletions cut 2 bases from V and 7 bases from J, with 12 bases between. There are 14 residues in the CDR3. CDR3 region: CASSLVPGGQPQHF. In DNA form, the CDR3 reads TGTGCCAGCAGCTTAGTTCCAGGCGGGCAGCCCCAGCATTTT.

This clonotype was detected only once. This rearrangement joins TRBV5-1 to TRBJ2-7; maybe TRBD2 (6 bases). Germline lookup yields CDR1 SGHRS and CDR2 YFSETQ. This CDR3 comprises 15 residues. V shed 0 bases and J shed 5 bases, with 15 bases lying between them. The CDR3 DNA follows: TGCGCCAGCAGCTTGGCCTCCGGGAGAGTGGACGAGCAGTACTTC. Translating gives CASSLASGRVDEQYF.